The 6 T cell receptor beta chains reported below all come from one sample, sequenced in a study of T cell clones after liver transplantation. Libraries were prepared by immunoSEQ multiplex PCR; TCRdb keeps only in-frame clonotypes and omits some of them. This repertoire shows approximately 75,000 clones, about 80% found once; its top ten account for approximately 0.8%. Source: CD4+ T cells from blood, taken 12 months after liver transplant. The receptors here all came from a human patient who received a liver transplant. The T cells may come from the graft donor.

This chain connects TRBV7-2 to TRBJ2-1; a weak D match, TRBD1 (6 bases). Trimming took 5 bases from V and 15 from J, leaving 17 bases between them. The germline V gene has CDR1 SGHTA and CDR2 FQGNSA. The length of the CDR3 is 12 residues. In DNA, the CDR3 is TGTGCCAGCAGCACCCAACCTCAGGGGTCGTTCTTC. Protein sequence: CASSTQPQGSFF.

The chain recombines TRBV18 with TRBJ2-2, with D unresolved. Trimming took off 3 bases at V and 2 bases at J, with 10 bases between the two ends. The germline gives CDR1 KGHSH, CDR2 LQKENI. This CDR3 has 15 amino acids. CDR3 protein: CASSPRTVNTGELFF. The CDR3 region has the DNA TGTGCCAGCTCACCCCGGACGGTAAACACCGGGGAGCTGTTTTTT.

J is TRBJ1-2 and V is TRBV7-2; TRBD1 aligns across 7 bases. After removal of 1 base from V and 0 bases from J, the junction contained 2 bases not matched to a gene. This CDR3 has 15 amino acids. CDR1 SGHTA and CDR2 FQGNSA come from the germline V gene. The CDR3 reads CASSLGGTANYGYTF. CDR3 nucleotide sequence: TGTGCCAGCAGCTTAGGCGGGACAGCTAACTATGGCTACACCTTC.

The V gene is TRBV28, the J gene TRBJ1-2, with 11 positions matching TRBD1. V lost 7 bases to trimming and J lost 5 bases; unmatched junction nucleotides: 12. The CDR3 is 16 residues long. Germline CDR1 and CDR2: MDHEN and SYDVKM. CDR3 loop: CASISARTGGVYGYTF. The CDR3, as DNA: TGTGCCAGCATATCGGCCCGGACAGGGGGCGTTTATGGCTACACCTTC.

CDR3 in DNA: TGTGCCAGTAGTCACCCGACTAGCGGAAGCACAGATACGCAGTATTTT. This encodes CASSHPTSGSTDTQYF. V and J are TRBV19 and TRBJ2-3, with 9 bases matching TRBD2. From germline, CDR1 is LNHDA and CDR2 SQIVND (reference sequence). The CDR3 is 16 amino acids. The J segment lost 0 bases and the V segment lost 5 bases, leaving 6 bases of the junction unmatched.

The CDR3 loop reads CASSLYLALYNEQFF. The CDR3 bases are TGTGCCAGCAGTTTATATCTAGCCCTTTACAATGAGCAGTTCTTC. The chain employs TRBV27 and TRBJ2-1; possible D gene TRBD2, 5 bases. The germline gives CDR1 MNHEY, CDR2 SMNVEV (reference sequence). The CDR3 has 15 amino acids. Trimming removed 1 base at V and 4 bases at J, with 11 bases between.